These 28 T cell receptor beta chains came from one sample sequenced in a study of beta chain features in type 1 diabetes. The study reverse transcribed the entire isolated RNA, so it sequenced expressed TCRB transcripts. Measured with immunoSEQ multiplex PCR; TCRdb has only the in-frame clones, and not every one. The sample includes some 640,000 clones, over 11% of them seen just once. General study findings and limits: For Type 1 diabetes patients, all four CD4+ subsets carried TCRB CDR3s that were moderately but significantly shorter.

These receptors' targets are unknown. The sequenced material came from naive CD4+ T cells from blood. All receptors come from a man aged 18 to 29 with type 1 diabetes.

This clone showed up just a few times. The J gene is TRBJ2-2, the V gene TRBV7-6, with TRBD2 identical over 8 bases. This CDR3 has 15 residues. V was clipped by 7 bases and J by 5 bases; unmatched bases: 9. The V gene's germline CDR1 is SGHVS and CDR2 FNYEAQ. Here the CDR3 reads CASTARGGHTGELFF. As DNA, the CDR3 is TGTGCCAGCACCGCACGGGGGGGCCATACCGGGGAGCTGTTTTTT.

CDR3 region: CASSQVPSREAFF. The CDR3 DNA reads TGTGCCAGCAGCCAGGTTCCGTCCCGAGAAGCTTTCTTT. The J gene is TRBJ1-1, the V gene TRBV6-5, with D uncertain. This CDR3 region has 13 residues. Germline V gene sequence: CDR1 MNHEY, CDR2 SVGAGI. The V end was cut by 6 bases, the J end by 8 bases, with 16 bases between.

The chain couples TRBV5-1 to TRBJ1-2; no clear D. The V gene's germline CDR1 is SGHRS and CDR2 YFSETQ. CDR3 length: 13 amino acids. The V end was cut by 7 bases, the J end by 7 bases, with 17 bases between. The DNA for the CDR3 is TGCGCCAGCGACTTTTCCGGTCCGGTTGGCTACACCTTC. This sequence encodes CASDFSGPVGYTF. Supplemented by reference TRBV5-1 and TRBJ1-2, the full variable domain reads KAGVTQTPRYLIKTRGQQVTLSCSPISGHRSVSWYQQTPGQGLQFLFEYFSETQRNKGNFPGRFSGRQFSNSRSEMNVSTLELGDSALYLCASDFSGPVGYTFGSGTRLTVV.

This clone was counted a few times. The J gene is TRBJ1-6, the V gene TRBV30; D unclear. Germline CDR1 GTSNPN, CDR2 SVGIG (reference sequence). Trimming took 3 bases from V and 0 from J, leaving 6 bases between them. The CDR3 runs 14 residues. Here the CDR3 DNA reads TGTGCCTGGAGGGGGAGCTCCTATAATTCACCCCTCCACTTT. It specifies CAWRGSSYNSPLHF.

This sequence joins TRBV30 and TRBJ2-7, with a tentative D call TRBD1 (6 bases). The CDR3 length is 14 residues. Trimming took 7 bases from V and 4 from J, leaving 20 bases between them. CDR1 and CDR2 (germline): GTSNPN, SVGIG (reference sequence). The CDR3 DNA is TGTGCCTCTGAATCCCCGGGACACTTATACGAGCAGTACTTC. Translation: CASESPGHLYEQYF.

In DNA, the CDR3 is TGTGCCTGGAGTTTGTCAGGGCCCTACGAGCAGTACTTC. Translating it yields CAWSLSGPYEQYF. J is TRBJ2-7 and V is TRBV30; D is possibly TRBD1 (5 bases). Germline lookup yields CDR1 GTSNPN and CDR2 SVGIG (reference sequence). Trimming took 2 bases from V and 2 from J, leaving 10 bases between them. This CDR3 comprises 13 residues.

The V gene is TRBV2, the J gene TRBJ2-1; 11 bases are shared with TRBD2. V trimming: 2 bases; J trimming: 15 bases; junction bases outside the gene matches: 9. Germline CDR1 reads SNHLY; CDR2 reads FYNNEI. This CDR3 is 14 amino acids long. CDR3 residues: CASSEYTSGRSRFF. CDR3 nucleotides: TGTGCCAGCAGTGAATACACTAGCGGGAGATCGCGGTTCTTC.

The table lists this clone with a few counts. The V call is TRBV7-2, the J call TRBJ2-7; TRBD1 might be the D (6 bases). Germline values: CDR1 SGHTA, CDR2 FQGNSA. The V gene lost 1 base and the J gene lost 2 bases, with 12 bases spanning the gap. CDR3 length equals 15 residues. CDR3 sequence reads: CASSLVGGPPYEQYF. As DNA, the CDR3 is TGTGCCAGCAGCTTAGTAGGGGGACCCCCCTACGAGCAGTACTTC.

The gene calls are TRBV2 and TRBJ2-5, with a tentative D call TRBD2 (6 bases). V was shortened by 9 bases and J by 1 base, with 15 bases between the two germline ends. CDR1 and CDR2 from the germline V gene are SNHLY and FYNNEI. CDR3 size: 14 residues. The CDR3 bases are TGTGCCAGTAGCCGGGACTCAGGCCAAGAGACCCAGTACTTC. Translated: CASSRDSGQETQYF. Looking up the rest from reference TRBV2 and TRBJ2-5 gives the full variable domain: EPEVTQTPSHQVTQMGQEVILRCVPISNHLYFYWYRQILGQKVEFLVSFYNNEISEKSEIFDDQFSVERPDGSNFTLKIRSTKLEDSAMYFCASSRDSGQETQYFGPGTRLLVL.

The chain joins TRBV30 to TRBJ2-1, with D perhaps TRBD2 (5 bases). V shed 2 bases and J shed 9 bases, with 17 bases lying between them. Germline V lookup: CDR1 GTSNPN, CDR2 SVGIG (reference sequence). This CDR3 contains 14 residues. The CDR3 region is CAWSRLAERGEQFF. CDR3 nucleotide sequence: TGTGCCTGGAGTAGGCTAGCTGAACGAGGTGAGCAGTTCTTC.

The genes are TRBV10-3 and TRBJ2-2, with 7 bases identical to TRBD2. Looked up from germline, CDR1 is ENHRY and CDR2 is SYGVKD. The V gene end was trimmed by 1 base and the J gene end by 7 bases; junction bases not matched to a gene: 9. The CDR3 spans 16 residues. The CDR3 nucleotides are TGTGCCATCAGTGAGTTAAGACGACGGGAGGTCGGGGAGCTGTTTTTT. Its protein product is CAISELRRREVGELFF.

V usage is TRBV7-2 and J usage is TRBJ2-7; maybe TRBD1 (5 bases). The CDR3 is made up of 15 amino acids. Germline loops: CDR1 SGHTA, CDR2 FQGNSA. V was shortened by 5 bases and J by 2 bases, with 16 bases between the two germline ends. The CDR3 spells CASSPNQGTPYEQYF. CDR3 DNA sequence: TGTGCCAGCAGCCCGAACCAGGGCACTCCCTACGAGCAGTACTTC.

This clone was seen a few times. The chain uses TRBV2 and TRBJ2-5; 7 bases match TRBD2. This CDR3 is 15 amino acids long. CDR1 is SNHLY and CDR2 is FYNNEI in the germline V gene. Trimming took 7 bases from V and 0 from J; bases not matched to a gene: 8. In DNA, the CDR3 is TGTGCCAGCATCCGAGCGGGGCTGTACCAAGAGACCCAGTACTTC. Protein product: CASIRAGLYQETQYF.

A few counts support this clone. V gene TRBV7-9 combines with J gene TRBJ1-3, with a tentative D call TRBD1 (5 bases). The CDR3 contains 16 residues. The V and J ends lost 3 bases and 0 bases respectively, with 12 bases between them. The V gene's germline CDR1 is SEHNR and CDR2 FQNEAQ (reference sequence). In DNA form, the CDR3 reads TGTGCCAGCAGCTTTGGCAGGGCTAGCTCTGGAAACACCATATATTTT. Protein sequence: CASSFGRASSGNTIYF.

This sequence joins TRBV14 and TRBJ2-3; D is uncertain. The CDR3 runs to 12 residues. CDR1 and CDR2 (germline): SGHDN, FVKESK. V was shortened by 0 bases and J by 4 bases, with 2 bases between the two germline ends. CDR3 nucleotides: TGTGCCAGCAGCCAAGATTCAGATACGCAGTATTTT. Its translation: CASSQDSDTQYF.

The chain employs TRBV30 and TRBJ1-5; weak D call: TRBD1 (6 bases). The CDR3 is 14 residues long. The V gene's germline CDR1 is GTSNPN and CDR2 SVGIG (reference sequence). The V and J ends lost 1 base and 5 bases respectively, with 12 bases between them. The CDR3 loop reads CAWSAGHLYQPQHF. As DNA, the CDR3 is TGTGCCTGGAGTGCGGGACACCTTTATCAGCCCCAGCATTTT.

Only a few counts were recorded for this clone. The J gene is TRBJ1-3, the V gene TRBV7-2; D may be TRBD1 (5 bases). Per the germline V gene, CDR1 is SGHTA and CDR2 is FQGNSA. The V end lost 7 bases, the J end lost 2 bases, and 15 bases lay between the germline ends. The CDR3 contains 15 residues. The CDR3 loop is CASTLVGAAGNTIYF. CDR3 nucleotides: TGTGCCAGCACCCTTGTTGGGGCGGCTGGAAACACCATATATTTT.

This chain uses TRBV30 with TRBJ2-1, with 9 bases aligning to TRBD2. Per germline, CDR1 GTSNPN and CDR2 SVGIG (reference sequence). V was clipped by 3 bases and J by 6 bases; unmatched bases: 6. The CDR3 is made up of 14 amino acids. CDR3 sequence reads: CAWRGSGRSNEQFF. As DNA, the CDR3 is TGTGCCTGGAGAGGTAGCGGGAGAAGCAATGAGCAGTTCTTC.

This clone was seen a handful of times. The sample contains more than one DNA sequence encoding this CDR3. This chain joins TRBV30 and TRBJ2-7, with TRBD2 matching 7 bases. CDR3 length: 14 residues. The V and J ends lost 1 base and 0 bases, in that order; junction bases with no gene match: 3. Germline CDR1 GTSNPN, CDR2 SVGIG (reference sequence). The CDR3 sequence: CAWSGGGSSYEQYF. DNA of the CDR3: TGTGCCTGGAGTGGAGGCGGGAGCTCCTACGAGCAGTACTTC.

The CDR3 DNA sequence: TGTGCCAGCAGCTTGGTGGCCCAGGAGTTGGTGACCCAGTACTTC. The encoded protein is CASSLVAQELVTQYF. The J gene is TRBJ2-5, the V gene TRBV7-2; no firm D call. The CDR3 has 15 amino acids. Looked up from germline, CDR1 is SGHTA and CDR2 is FQGNSA. The V and J ends lost 3 bases and 7 bases respectively, with 18 bases between them.

This clone was counted only a few times. The chain joins TRBV11-2 to TRBJ2-5; possible D gene TRBD2, 6 bases. With 5 bases removed from V and 0 bases from J, the gap between germline ends came to 16 bases. The CDR3 has 16 residues. The germline gives CDR1 SGHAT, CDR2 FQNNGV. CDR3: CASSPRGWKYQETQYF. The CDR3 DNA follows: TGTGCCAGCAGCCCCCGGGGGTGGAAGTACCAAGAGACCCAGTACTTC.

This chain uses TRBV7-3 with TRBJ2-1; 9 nucleotides agree with TRBD1. CDR1 and CDR2 (germline): SGHTA, FQGTGA. V lost 5 bases, J lost 9 bases, and 5 bases stayed unmatched. This CDR3 contains 13 residues. CDR3 bases: TGTGCCAGCAGCAGGGACAGGGAAACTGAGCAGTTCTTC. It encodes CASSRDRETEQFF.

The V gene is TRBV5-4, the J gene TRBJ2-3; tentatively, D is TRBD2 (5 bases). Trimming pared 3 bases from V and 0 bases from J, leaving 14 bases between. This CDR3 region has 16 residues. CDR1 is SGHNT and CDR2 is YYREEE in the germline V gene (reference sequence). The CDR3 loop reads CASSSPGRGSTDTQYF. The CDR3 DNA sequence: TGTGCCAGCAGCTCCCCTGGGAGAGGGAGCACAGATACGCAGTATTTT.

V usage is TRBV9 and J usage is TRBJ2-3; D not certain. The CDR3 totals 14 residues. Germline-derived CDR1 and CDR2 are SGDLS and YYNGEE. Deletions cut 0 bases from V and 2 bases from J, with 7 bases between. CDR3 bases: TGTGCCAGCAGCGTAGATTCCGTCACAGATACGCAGTATTTT. This sequence encodes CASSVDSVTDTQYF.

This clone occurred a few times. The chain links TRBV6-1 to TRBJ1-2, with D possibly being TRBD1 (5 bases). This CDR3 has 14 residues. Germline V gives CDR1 MNHNS, CDR2 SASEGT. V was trimmed by 0 bases and J by 5 bases, leaving 10 bases between them. The CDR3 DNA reads as TGTGCCAGCAGTGAAGCACGCAGGGATTATGGCTACACCTTC. The encoded protein is CASSEARRDYGYTF.

In its sample, this clone was seen a few times. The chain's CDR3 is CAWSVQLVSLQYF. The CDR3 region has the DNA TGTGCCTGGAGTGTACAGCTAGTAAGTCTGCAGTACTTC. This rearrangement joins TRBV30 to TRBJ2-7, with D unresolved. Trimming removed 0 bases from V and 9 bases from J, with 15 bases in between. Germline V gene lookup returns CDR1 GTSNPN and CDR2 SVGIG (reference sequence). This CDR3 has 13 residues.

V and J are TRBV29-1 and TRBJ2-1; 8 bases align to TRBD1. The CDR3 sequence is 15 residues long. Per germline, CDR1 SQVTM and CDR2 ANQGSEA. The V gene end was trimmed by 6 bases and the J gene end by 1 base; junction bases not matched to a gene: 8. For the CDR3, the DNA is TGCAGCGTATACGTGCAGGGGGCGTCCTACAATGAGCAGTTCTTC. As protein: CSVYVQGASYNEQFF.

This clone was counted a few times. V usage is TRBV7-6 and J usage is TRBJ2-3; D not certain. Trimming removed 2 bases at V and 2 bases at J, with 5 bases between. From germline, CDR1 is SGHVS and CDR2 FNYEAQ. This CDR3 has 13 amino acids. CDR3 bases: TGTGCCAGCAGCTTAATTCCCACAGATACGCAGTATTTT. Its protein product is CASSLIPTDTQYF.